The 3 T cell receptor beta chains below come from one sample, sequenced in a study of blood T cell repertoires in COVID-19. Profiled with immunoSEQ multiplex PCR; TCRdb holds only in-frame clones, not every one. The sample consists of over 75,000 clones, over 65% of them appearing once. The sample taken for sequencing was peripheral blood. Source of these receptors: a human donor in a cohort sampled during active COVID-19.

The chain uses TRBV3-1 (or the pseudogene TRBV3-2) and TRBJ2-3, with 10 bases fitting TRBD2. Trimming at V came to 0 bases and at J to 0 bases, leaving 9 bases not matched to a gene. The germline CDR1 and CDR2 sequences are LGHDT and YNNKEL (reference sequence). The CDR3 is 19 residues long. In DNA form, the CDR3 reads TGTGCCAGCAGCCAAGACCCCAGAGAAGCGGGGGGGAGCACAGATACGCAGTATTTT. Protein product: CASSQDPREAGGSTDTQYF.

The J gene is TRBJ2-7, the V gene TRBV24-1; D is unclear. V lost 2 bases, J lost 6 bases, and 10 bases lay in between. The germline V gene has CDR1 KGHDR and CDR2 SFDVKD. There are 13 residues in the CDR3. In nucleotides, the CDR3 is TGTGCCACCAGTGATTCGGCCGACTCCGAGCAGTACTTC. It specifies CATSDSADSEQYF.

This clone turned up a few times. CDR3 region: CASSSAGTANYEQYF. CDR3 coding DNA: TGTGCCAGCAGCTCGGCCGGGACAGCTAACTACGAGCAGTACTTC. This chain uses TRBV7-2 with TRBJ2-7, with TRBD1 identical over 7 bases. The CDR3 extends over 15 amino acids. Germline CDR1 and CDR2: SGHTA and FQGNSA. V was pared by 4 bases and J by 3 bases, with 9 bases of the junction left unmatched.